A single sample gave rise to the 14 T cell receptor beta chains below, sequenced in a study of post-analysis software for immune sequencing data. Their antigen targets remain unknown. Built from TCR beta cDNA, the libraries had unique molecular identifiers in them. From the PCR reads, TCRdb called clonotypes with MiXCR, one entry per CDR3 protein. The sample lists about 680,000 distinct CDR3 sequences; 55% to 60% were seen once. Study-wide results and caveats: Controls had lower frequencies than patients of 4 or 5 TRBV segments, which included TRBV5-6, TRBV5-1 and TRBV20-1.

Source material: blood. These TCRs come from a girl aged 2-10 years with multiple sclerosis.

The gene calls are TRBV12-3 or TRBV12-4 and TRBJ2-6; D is perhaps TRBD2 (7 bases). This CDR3 has 21 amino acids. Deletions cut 4 bases from V and 3 bases from J, with 28 bases between. The CDR3 nucleotides read TGTGCCAGCAGTTCCGGACCACCCATGCGGGGGCCAAGAGGTGGGGCCAACGTCCTGACTTTC. Protein product: CASSSGPPMRGPRGGANVLTF.

CDR3 DNA sequence: TGCGCCAGCAGCCAAGAGGCTACTATTAGGGAGCAGTTCTTC. Its translation: CASSQEATIREQFF. The gene calls are TRBV4-1 and TRBJ2-1; D not certain. Trimming removed 0 bases at V and 10 bases at J, with 13 bases between. The CDR3 contains 14 residues. Per the germline V gene, CDR1 is MGHRA and CDR2 is YSYEKL.

V usage is TRBV27 and J usage is TRBJ2-1, with 7 nucleotides matching TRBD1. Germline CDR1 and CDR2: MNHEY and SMNVEV (reference sequence). Trimming took 6 bases from V and 0 from J; bases not matched to a gene: 2. There are 14 residues in the CDR3. The CDR3 nucleotides are TGTGCCAGCAGGACAGGGCCCTCCTACAATGAGCAGTTCTTC. This codes for CASRTGPSYNEQFF.

This clonotype has only a few counts. The gene calls are TRBV5-6 and TRBJ2-7, with 14 bases that match TRBD2. V was clipped by 1 base and J by 6 bases; unmatched bases: 9. Germline assignment: CDR1 SGHDT and CDR2 YYEEEE. This CDR3 is built from 17 residues. CDR3 region: CASSLPIIGLAGGEQYF. The CDR3 nucleotides read TGTGCCAGCAGCTTGCCAATTATCGGACTAGCGGGAGGCGAGCAGTACTTC.

V usage is TRBV6-4 and J usage is TRBJ1-5; 11 positions agree with TRBD1. Germline CDR1 is MRHNA and CDR2 is SNTAGT. Losses at the gene ends were 8 bases for V and 7 bases for J; bases not matched to a gene: 16. CDR3 length equals 17 residues. Here the CDR3 DNA reads TGTGCCAGCCTTCCAGGGACAGGGGGTCTCGGGGAACAGCCCCAGCATTTT. It translates to CASLPGTGGLGEQPQHF.

This clonotype was seen a handful of times. This chain connects TRBV2 to TRBJ2-3; D might be TRBD2 (5 bases). The CDR3 extends over 14 amino acids. V was trimmed by 5 bases and J by 1 base, leaving 10 bases between them. Germline CDR1 is SNHLY and CDR2 is FYNNEI. The CDR3 sequence: CASSSLGGTDTQYF. The DNA of the CDR3 is TGTGCCAGCAGTTCACTAGGAGGCACAGATACGCAGTATTTT.

This chain connects TRBV6-1 to TRBJ1-2; unclear D gene. The CDR3 consists of 14 residues. Per germline, CDR1 MNHNS and CDR2 SASEGT. Trimming pared 0 bases from V and 4 bases from J, leaving 9 bases between. In DNA form, the CDR3 reads TGTGCCAGCAGTGAAGCGTCACGGGGCTATGGCTACACCTTC. This gives the protein CASSEASRGYGYTF.

This clonotype has only a few counts. The rearrangement joins TRBV20-1 to TRBJ2-4, with 8 bases aligning to TRBD1. Germline CDR1 is DFQATT and CDR2 is SNEGSKA (reference sequence). CDR3 length equals 16 residues. V dropped 3 bases and J dropped 3; count of bases not matched to a gene: 10. CDR3 sequence (DNA): TGCAGTGCTAGTGGGGGACCAGGGGGCGGCAAAAACATTCAGTACTTC. Amino acids: CSASGGPGGGKNIQYF.

This clonotype has only a few counts. This chain uses TRBV12-3 or TRBV12-4 with TRBJ2-6; TRBD1 matches at 7 bases. This CDR3 region has 15 residues. The V segment lost 6 bases and the J segment 8 bases; nucleotides outside the gene matches: 10. Written as DNA, the CDR3 is TGTGCCAGCAGCTCCCGACAGGGTAGGACCAACGTCCTGACTTTC. Translated: CASSSRQGRTNVLTF.

The chain recombines TRBV3-1 with TRBJ2-3; perhaps TRBD2 as D (6 bases). Trimming took 2 bases from V and 5 from J, leaving 14 bases between them. Germline V gene data show CDR1 as LGHDT and CDR2 as YNNKEL (reference sequence). The CDR3 consists of 15 residues. The CDR3 DNA reads as TGTGCCAGCAGCCAAAGAAGCCCCGGGGGAGATACGCAGTATTTT. Translating it yields CASSQRSPGGDTQYF.

This clonotype was seen only a few times. The chain carries TRBV7-2 and TRBJ1-5; maybe TRBD1 (6 bases). This CDR3 comprises 14 residues. The V gene's germline CDR1 is SGHTA and CDR2 FQGNSA. Trimming took 5 bases from V and 7 from J, leaving 15 bases between them. The CDR3 DNA reads TGTGCCAGCAGCCTAATCCCCGGACAGCAGCCCCAGCATTTT. It is translated as CASSLIPGQQPQHF.

V gene TRBV27 combines with J gene TRBJ1-2; TRBD1 agrees at 8 bases. Germline CDR1 is MNHEY and CDR2 is SMNVEV (reference sequence). Germline trimming cut 4 bases from V and 6 bases from J; bases unmatched to any gene: 1. This CDR3 is 12 amino acids long. Here the CDR3 DNA reads TGTGCCAGCAGTTCCAGGGGGCATGGCTACACCTTC. It codes for CASSSRGHGYTF.

This chain uses TRBV5-1 with TRBJ2-1; TRBD2 is a possible D gene (5 bases). The germline V and J ends were trimmed by 5 bases and 0 bases, with 9 bases remaining between them. The CDR3 is 14 amino acids. Germline loops: CDR1 SGHRS, CDR2 YFSETQ. The CDR3 DNA reads TGCGCCAGCAGGTGGGAGAGCTCCTACAATGAGCAGTTCTTC. It translates to CASRWESSYNEQFF.

The chain is built from TRBV4-2 and TRBJ1-1; D remains ambiguous. Germline V gene lookup returns CDR1 LGHNA and CDR2 YNFKEQ. The length of the CDR3 is 17 residues. V shed 0 bases and J shed 0 bases, with 14 bases lying between them. CDR3 nucleotides: TGTGCCAGCAGCCAAGATCAAGAAGCCCTTATGAACACTGAAGCTTTCTTT. This gives the protein CASSQDQEALMNTEAFF.